A selection of T cell receptor beta chains follows, all from one sample in a study of blood T cell repertoires in COVID-19. Produced via immunoSEQ multiplex PCR; TCRdb's table is partial and in-frame only. The sample holds around 150,000 clones, roughly 90% seen once. Sequences were obtained from peripheral blood. Receptors originate from a man aged 25 to 45 with COVID-19, enrolled during active disease. Each CDR3 is given with its conserved first and last residue. The D gene is left open where the match is weak.

v_call	d_call	j_call	cdr3_aa	cdr3_nt
TRBV9	TRBD2	TRBJ2-3	CASSVGGLAGGDTQYF	TGTGCCAGCAGCGTAGGAGGACTAGCGGGGGGCGATACGCAGTATTTT
TRBV28	.	TRBJ1-3	CASSTRQFGVSGNTIYF	TGTGCCAGCAGTACTCGACAGTTCGGAGTCTCTGGAAACACCATATATTTT
TRBV28	TRBD1	TRBJ2-7	CASSDPGQGAYEQYF	TGTGCCAGCAGTGATCCGGGACAGGGGGCTTACGAGCAGTACTTC
TRBV6-5	.	TRBJ1-3	CASIAGNTIYF	TGTGCCAGCATAGCTGGAAACACCATATATTTT
TRBV18	TRBD1	TRBJ1-4	CASSPVPGTGVEKLFF	TGTGCCAGCTCACCAGTACCCGGGACAGGGGTTGAAAAACTGTTTTTT
TRBV28	TRBD1	TRBJ1-2	CASSLEQQGARSGYTF	TGTGCCAGCAGTTTAGAACAACAGGGGGCTAGGTCCGGCTACACCTTC
TRBV6-6	TRBD2	TRBJ2-7	CASSTPPSGRVNEQYF	TGTGCCAGCAGTACCCCGCCTAGCGGGAGGGTGAACGAGCAGTACTTC
TRBV5-6	.	TRBJ1-5	CASSLAMLGGNQPQHF	TGTGCCAGCAGCTTGGCCATGTTAGGGGGCAATCAGCCCCAGCATTTT
TRBV27	.	TRBJ1-2	CASSTSTHQGYGYTF	TGTGCCAGCAGCACATCGACACACCAAGGCTATGGCTACACCTTC
TRBV3-1/TRBV3-2	TRBD1	TRBJ1-1	CASRLTDRGAEAFF	TGTGCCAGCAGACTGACTGACAGGGGCGCTGAAGCTTTCTTT
TRBV2	.	TRBJ2-5	CASSSTGETQYF	TGTGCCAGCAGTTCGACGGGGGAGACCCAGTACTTC
TRBV5-1	.	TRBJ2-3	CASSLGWTSTDTQYF	TGCGCCAGCAGCTTGGGATGGACTAGCACAGATACGCAGTATTTT
TRBV7-9	TRBD1	TRBJ2-7	CASSAPQGVGEQYF	TGTGCCAGCAGCGCACCACAGGGGGTCGGAGAGCAGTACTTC